Each of the 32 T cell receptor beta chains below was sequenced from the same sample in a study of blood T cell repertoires in COVID-19. The repertoire was sequenced with immunoSEQ multiplex PCR; TCRdb's copy has only in-frame clones and lacks some. Of approximately 140,000 clones listed, 88% were seen once; the top ten hold approximately 2.5%. The sample was peripheral blood. These receptors were taken from a human donor with COVID-19, enrolled during active disease. The donor label of this sample is uncertain.

This clone was seen only a few times. DNA of the CDR3: TGTGCCTGGAGTACCCAGGGGACTACGAATCAGCCCCAGCATTTT. Amino acid sequence: CAWSTQGTTNQPQHF. The chain is built from TRBV30 and TRBJ1-5, with D perhaps TRBD1 (6 bases). Per germline, CDR1 GTSNPN and CDR2 SVGIG (reference sequence). The CDR3 runs 15 residues. V dropped 2 bases and J dropped 4 bases, with 15 bases sitting between them.

V usage is TRBV11-3 and J usage is TRBJ2-7; D is uncertain. The CDR3 is made up of 12 amino acids. The ends were cut back, 1 base at V and 5 bases at J, with 6 bases in the middle. CDR1 SGHNT and CDR2 YENEEA come from the germline V gene. CDR3 sequence reads: CASSLVRDEQYF. In DNA, the CDR3 is TGTGCCAGCAGCTTAGTTCGGGACGAGCAGTACTTC.

The chain employs TRBV19 and TRBJ1-5; no clear D. Trimming left V 3 bases short and J 3 bases short, with 15 bases between. Germline values: CDR1 LNHDA, CDR2 SQIVND (reference sequence). The CDR3 consists of 16 residues. The CDR3: CASSIVPPRNNQPQHF. The CDR3 DNA is TGTGCCAGTAGTATTGTCCCCCCCCGTAACAATCAGCCCCAGCATTTT. Full variable domain (rest looked up from reference TRBV19 and TRBJ1-5): DGGITQSPKYLFRKEGQNVTLSCEQNLNHDAMYWYRQDPGQGLRLIYYSQIVNDFQKGDIAEGYSVSREKKESFPLTVTSAQKNPTAFYLCASSIVPPRNNQPQHFGDGTRLSIL.

The chain joins TRBV6-5 to TRBJ2-7, with 7 bases aligning to TRBD1. V shed 7 bases, J shed 2 bases, and the junction held 8 bases outside the gene matches. Germline CDR1 is MNHEY and CDR2 is SVGAGI. CDR3 size: 14 residues. CDR3 amino acids: CASTPGTATYEQYF. For the CDR3, the DNA is TGTGCCAGCACCCCCGGGACAGCTACCTACGAGCAGTACTTC.

The chain joins TRBV7-3 to TRBJ2-6; tentative D call: TRBD2 (6 bases). CDR3 length: 16 amino acids. From germline, CDR1 is SGHTA and CDR2 FQGTGA. Trimming cost V 3 bases and J 2 bases, with 11 bases left between them. Written as DNA, the CDR3 is TGTGCCAGCAGCTTTAGCGGCCAGCCTGGGGCCAACGTCCTGACTTTC. It encodes CASSFSGQPGANVLTF.

The V and J genes are TRBV29-1 and TRBJ2-1; possible D gene TRBD2, 5 bases. Between the trimmed V and J ends, which lost 4 bases and 4 bases, there was a span of 8 bases. CDR3 length equals 12 residues. Germline V lookup: CDR1 SQVTM, CDR2 ANQGSEA. CDR3: CSVVRDYNEQFF. The CDR3 DNA reads TGCAGCGTTGTTCGGGATTACAATGAGCAGTTCTTC.

This clone turned up a few times. The rearrangement links TRBV30 to TRBJ1-2; D not resolved. Germline CDR1 GTSNPN, CDR2 SVGIG (reference sequence). This CDR3 is built from 12 residues. V was pared by 1 base and J by 2 bases, with 5 bases between. The chain's CDR3 is CAWSDRNYGYTF. CDR3 nucleotide sequence: TGTGCCTGGAGTGACAGAAACTATGGCTACACCTTC.

This clone was counted between two and nine times. The rearrangement uses TRBV29-1 and TRBJ1-5, with D maybe TRBD1 (6 bases). CDR1 SQVTM and CDR2 ANQGSEA come from the germline V gene. V lost 5 bases, J lost 5 bases, and 13 bases lay in between. This CDR3 region has 13 residues. The CDR3 DNA follows: TGCAGCGTTAGAACGGGACATGATCAGCCCCAGCATTTT. Protein product: CSVRTGHDQPQHF.

The chain recombines TRBV2 with TRBJ1-2; D is perhaps TRBD1 (5 bases). The germline CDR1 and CDR2 sequences are SNHLY and FYNNEI. The V end lost 6 bases, the J end lost 8 bases, and 13 bases lay between the germline ends. The CDR3 spans 12 residues. CDR3 loop: CASRADTLGYTF. CDR3 coding DNA: TGTGCCAGCAGGGCGGACACGCTGGGCTACACCTTC.

The chain is built from TRBV11-2 and TRBJ2-5; D possibly corresponds to TRBD2 (6 bases). The V end was cut by 4 bases, the J end by 7 bases, with 16 bases between. The CDR3 contains 14 residues. Germline V lookup: CDR1 SGHAT, CDR2 FQNNGV. The CDR3 DNA reads as TGTGCCAGCAGCTCGTCTAGCGTAGCAGGGACCCAGTACTTC. Amino acids: CASSSSSVAGTQYF.

As to this clone: The identical CDR3 is also encoded by other nucleotide sequences in the sample. The gene calls are TRBV29-1 and TRBJ1-1, with D possibly being TRBD1 (5 bases). Trimming shortened V by 3 bases and J by 4 bases, and 9 bases separated the two germline ends. The germline V gene encodes CDR1 SQVTM and CDR2 ANQGSEA. The CDR3 is made up of 12 amino acids. The CDR3 sequence is CSVEGGGTEAFF. In DNA form, the CDR3 reads TGCAGCGTTGAGGGGGGAGGCACTGAAGCTTTCTTT.

This chain connects TRBV21-1 to TRBJ2-6; the table calls TRBD1, which could not be checked here. TRBV21-1 is reported as a pseudogene. This CDR3 spans 20 amino acids. DNA for the CDR3: TGTGCCAGCAGCAAAGGGAGGGACAGGGCTAAATTTTCTGGGGCCAACGTCCTGACTTTC. Translating gives CASSKGRDRAKFSGANVLTF.

The rearrangement links TRBV5-1 to TRBJ1-3; D gene ambiguous. The V end lost 4 bases, the J end lost 4 bases, and 15 bases lay between the germline ends. The CDR3 loop spans 15 amino acids. Germline V gives CDR1 SGHRS, CDR2 YFSETQ. Here the CDR3 reads CASSREGYRGNTIYF. The CDR3 DNA reads as TGCGCCAGCAGCCGTGAGGGCTATCGAGGAAACACCATATATTTT.

V usage is TRBV30 and J usage is TRBJ2-2; D may be TRBD2 (5 bases). V was cut by 1 base and J by 3 bases, with 9 bases left in between. CDR3 length: 14 amino acids. Per germline, CDR1 GTSNPN and CDR2 SVGIG (reference sequence). CDR3 nucleotides: TGTGCCTGGAGTGCGGGATGGTACACCGGGGAGCTGTTTTTT. Its protein is CAWSAGWYTGELFF.

About this clone itself: The germline gene is not matched at one end of the junction; a read error may be the cause. This rearrangement joins TRBV11-2 to TRBJ1-5; D gene uncertain. Germline V lookup: CDR1 SGHAT, CDR2 FQNNGV. The CDR3 runs 15 residues. The CDR3 nucleotides read TGTGCCAGCAGCTTAGATTTTGGTAGCAATCAGCTCCAGCATTTT. As protein: CASSLDFGSNQLQHF.

The chain uses TRBV10-2 and TRBJ2-7, with TRBD2 identical over 10 bases. The CDR3 consists of 13 residues. Germline-derived CDR1 and CDR2 are WSHSY and SAAADI. J lost 4 bases, V lost 6 bases, and 3 bases had no gene match. The CDR3 coding sequence is TGCGCCAGCAGAGCGGGGGGGCAGTACGAGCAGTACTTC. Its translation: CASRAGGQYEQYF.

This clone has more than one count but fewer than ten. This chain joins TRBV4-1 and TRBJ2-7; 7 positions match TRBD2. The ends lost 3 bases at V and 6 bases at J; junction bases unmatched: 8. The CDR3 extends over 14 amino acids. Germline V gene lookup returns CDR1 MGHRA and CDR2 YSYEKL. The DNA of the CDR3 is TGCGCCAGCAGCCAGACCACCGGGACTACCGAGCAGTACTTC. Translating it yields CASSQTTGTTEQYF.

The chain combines TRBV19 with TRBJ2-7; 7 positions match TRBD1. The junction had 11 bases not matched to a gene; V was cut back by 5 bases and J by 7 bases. Germline loops: CDR1 LNHDA, CDR2 SQIVND (reference sequence). The CDR3 sequence is 14 residues long. CDR3 sequence: CASSLRTGVREQYF. In nucleotides, the CDR3 is TGTGCCAGTAGTTTAAGGACAGGAGTGAGGGAGCAGTACTTC.

The chain recombines TRBV9 with TRBJ1-6; D remains ambiguous. Germline CDR1 and CDR2: SGDLS and YYNGEE. Trimming left V 0 bases short and J 14 bases short, with 12 bases between. CDR3 size: 13 residues. CDR3 amino acids: CASSVGAEPSLHF. CDR3 in DNA: TGTGCCAGCAGCGTAGGGGCAGAGCCATCCCTCCACTTT. The full variable domain, rest sourced from reference TRBV9 and TRBJ1-6, is DSGVTQTPKHLITATGQRVTLRCSPRSGDLSVYWYQQSLDQGLQFLIQYYNGEERAKGNILERFSAQQFPDLHSELNLSSLELGDSALYFCASSVGAEPSLHFGNGTRLTVT.

The CDR3 nucleotides read TGTGCCAGCAGGGTAGGACAGGGGAACGAAGAGACCCAGTACTTC. Residues: CASRVGQGNEETQYF. The J gene is TRBJ2-5, the V gene TRBV27; 9 bases match TRBD1. The V gene's germline CDR1 is MNHEY and CDR2 SMNVEV (reference sequence). This CDR3 is 15 amino acids long. Trimming at V came to 6 bases and at J to 3 bases, leaving 8 bases not matched to a gene.

V usage is TRBV7-2 and J usage is TRBJ2-3; TRBD1 is a possible D gene (5 bases). The germline V gene encodes CDR1 SGHTA and CDR2 FQGNSA. The CDR3 has 15 amino acids. Trimming took 2 bases from V and 2 from J, leaving 11 bases between them. CDR3 nucleotide sequence: TGTGCCAGCAGCTTAAACAGGTTACCCACAGATACGCAGTATTTT. Translation gives CASSLNRLPTDTQYF.

The V and J genes are TRBV5-5 and TRBJ1-2, with 9 bases lining up with TRBD1. The CDR3 covers 13 residues. CDR1 is SGHKS, CDR2 YYEKEE, per germline (reference sequence). J lost 5 bases, V lost 4 bases, and 3 bases had no gene match. CDR3 protein: CASSTGTGYGYTF. Here the CDR3 DNA reads TGTGCCAGCAGCACCGGGACAGGGTATGGCTACACCTTC.

The chain is built from TRBV5-1 and TRBJ2-7, with no clear D. The germline V gene has CDR1 SGHRS and CDR2 YFSETQ. V was pared by 0 bases and J by 3 bases, with 7 bases between. The CDR3 runs 13 residues. The CDR3: CASSLVPGYEQYF. The CDR3 DNA reads as TGCGCCAGCAGCTTGGTTCCGGGCTACGAGCAGTACTTC.

The chain recombines TRBV7-6 with TRBJ1-3; 10 nucleotides line up with TRBD1. In germline, CDR1 is SGHVS, CDR2 FNYEAQ. This CDR3 is built from 17 residues. V lost 3 bases, J lost 3 bases, and 8 bases stayed unmatched. CDR3 bases: TGTGCCAGCAGCTTTCTGACAGGGGGCGAATATGGAAACACCATATATTTT. Translation gives CASSFLTGGEYGNTIYF. Variable domain in full (rest from reference TRBV7-6 and TRBJ1-3): GAGVSQSPRYKVTKRGQDVALRCDPISGHVSLYWYRQALGQGPEFLTYFNYEAQQDKSGLPNDRFSAERPEGSISTLTIQRTEQRDSAMYRCASSFLTGGEYGNTIYFGEGSWLTVV.

V usage is TRBV5-6 and J usage is TRBJ2-7, with D tentatively TRBD1 (5 bases). There are 14 residues in the CDR3. Trimming took off 2 bases at V and 0 bases at J, with 9 bases between the two ends. Germline values: CDR1 SGHDT, CDR2 YYEEEE. The CDR3 coding sequence is TGTGCCAGCAGCTTCGGTCAGGGCTCCTACGAGCAGTACTTC. Its translation: CASSFGQGSYEQYF.

This clone turned up a few times. CDR3 bases: TGCGCCAGCAGCCCCTTTAGCGGGGGGCCATCGGAGACCCAGTACTTC. Protein: CASSPFSGGPSETQYF. The rearrangement joins TRBV5-1 to TRBJ2-5, with 10 bases fitting TRBD2. CDR1 is SGHRS and CDR2 is YFSETQ in the germline V gene. The trim removed 4 bases at V and 5 bases at J, leaving 11 bases unmatched. CDR3 length: 16 amino acids.

J is TRBJ2-5 and V is TRBV7-9, with no clear D. The CDR3 runs to 14 residues. Germline V CDR1 and CDR2: SEHNR, FQNEAQ (reference sequence). Deletions cut 3 bases from V and 2 bases from J, with 10 bases between. The CDR3 DNA is TGTGCCAGCAGCTTCCGCAGTTTACAAGAGACCCAGTACTTC. This sequence encodes CASSFRSLQETQYF.

This clone was found once. The chain joins TRBV19 to TRBJ1-5, with D tentatively TRBD1 (5 bases). V gave up 7 bases and J gave up 5 bases, with 18 bases separating them. The CDR3 loop spans 15 amino acids. Germline CDR1 reads LNHDA; CDR2 reads SQIVND (reference sequence). The CDR3 region is CASTPLAGEDQPQHF. Written as DNA, the CDR3 is TGTGCCAGTACCCCGCTGGCGGGGGAGGATCAGCCCCAGCATTTT.

This sequence joins TRBV28 and TRBJ2-2; 9 bases match TRBD1. Germline V gene sequence: CDR1 MDHEN, CDR2 SYDVKM. The CDR3 has 15 residues. With V trimmed by 4 bases and J by 4 bases, 4 bases remained unmatched. CDR3 in amino acids: CASSWGQGGTGELFF. The CDR3 DNA is TGTGCCAGCAGTTGGGGACAGGGAGGCACCGGGGAGCTGTTTTTT. The whole variable domain, filled in from reference TRBV28 and TRBJ2-2, reads DVKVTQSSRYLVKRTGEKVFLECVQDMDHENMFWYRQDPGLGLRLIYFSYDVKMKEKGDIPEGYSVSREKKERFSLILESASTNQTSMYLCASSWGQGGTGELFFGEGSRLTVL.

The rearrangement uses TRBV5-5 and TRBJ2-2; possibly TRBD1 for D (5 bases). V lost 4 bases and J 0 bases, leaving 10 bases between the germline ends. The germline gives CDR1 SGHKS, CDR2 YYEKEE (reference sequence). The CDR3 loop spans 15 amino acids. CDR3 bases: TGTGCCAGCAGCCGAAGACAGACGAACACCGGGGAGCTGTTTTTT. It translates to CASSRRQTNTGELFF.

The V gene is TRBV2, the J gene TRBJ2-4; 9 bases fit TRBD1. CDR1 and CDR2 (germline): SNHLY, FYNNEI. The J segment lost 3 bases and the V segment lost 6 bases, leaving 9 bases of the junction unmatched. The CDR3 runs to 16 residues. The CDR3: CASRRQGGLDKNIQYF. The DNA for the CDR3 is TGTGCCAGCAGAAGACAGGGGGGCCTCGACAAAAACATTCAGTACTTC.

This chain connects TRBV18 to TRBJ2-7, with 8 positions matching TRBD1. The CDR3 consists of 17 residues. J lost 4 bases, V lost 3 bases, and 14 bases had no gene match. In germline, CDR1 is KGHSH, CDR2 LQKENI. This CDR3 is CASSPNPNTGQGYEQYF. CDR3 nucleotides: TGTGCCAGCTCACCCAACCCTAACACAGGACAGGGTTACGAGCAGTACTTC.